This record covers a single T cell receptor (beta chain). In germline, CDR1 is MNHEY, CDR2 SVGAGI. Trimming took 6 bases from V and 4 from J, leaving 6 bases between them. The CDR3 length is 12 residues. Original handling: Amplification from reference gene primers served as the basis for estimated nucleated cell counts. This table comes from immunoSEQ multiplex PCR, and its TCRdb copy is limited to in-frame clones, with some not included. That table is the source of V, J and clone size, and D and trimming were worked out from the DNA. Of roughly 150,000 clones listed, roughly 87% are singletons. The data originate from a study of blood T cell repertoires in COVID-19. On the study more broadly: The study drew acute and convalescent COVID-19 samples from the United States, Italy and Spain. Sample material is recorded as cDNA or gDNA derived from T cells, B-cell-depleted T cells, or PBMCs.

Sequencing input: peripheral blood. The chain uses TRBV6-5 and TRBJ2-2, with D maybe TRBD1 (5 bases). This clonotype was obtained from a human donor in a cohort sampled during active COVID-19. CDR3 region: CASRGPTGELFF. The CDR3 region has the DNA TGTGCCAGCAGGGGGCCCACCGGGGAGCTGTTTTTT.